A single sample is the source of the 8 T cell receptor beta chains below, sequenced in a study of molecular identifiers for immune sequencing clone quantification. TCRdb processed the PCR reads anew with MiXCR; each CDR3 protein has one entry. The sample contains over 600,000 distinct CDR3 sequences, roughly 21% of which appear only once. The sample consisted of naive CD8+ T cells from blood, with Jurkat cell RNA spiked in. Described subset: FACS-sorted CD8+CD4-CCR7+CD45RA+ naive T cells. All receptors derive from a human donor in good health. Some libraries in this study had Jurkat cell RNA spiked in.

About this clonotype: It may be a read error: a sequence one base away is much more abundant. The chain carries TRBV29-1 and TRBJ2-1; the match to TRBD2 covers 11 bases. CDR1 is SQVTM, CDR2 ANQGSEA, per germline. The CDR3 runs to 16 residues. The DNA of the CDR3 is TGCAGCGTTGAAGGGACTAGCGGGCCCCACTACAATGAGCAGCTCTTC. Its protein is CSVEGTSGPHYNEQLF.

This clonotype has a handful of counts. The chain has TRBV29-1 and TRBJ2-1; unclear D gene. Trimming took 3 bases from V and 0 from J, leaving 9 bases between them. In germline, CDR1 is SQVTM, CDR2 ANQGSEA. The CDR3 sequence is 14 residues long. CDR3 sequence reads: CSVELADSYNEQFF. The CDR3 bases are TGCAGCGTTGAGCTGGCGGACTCCTACAATGAGCAGTTCTTC.

This clonotype has just a few counts. The V gene is TRBV21-1, the J gene TRBJ2-5; the D call of TRBD2 is as the table states it, not checked on the DNA. TRBV21-1 is termed a pseudogene. The CDR3 runs to 16 residues. The CDR3: CASSNTVLAGEETQYF. The CDR3 DNA reads TGTGCCAGCAGCAATACTGTACTAGCGGGAGAAGAGACCCAGTACTTC.

The sample holds a few counts of this clonotype. The genes are TRBV6-5 and TRBJ1-5, with D uncertain. This CDR3 is 13 amino acids long. The germline V gene has CDR1 MNHEY and CDR2 SVGAGI. V was cut by 1 base and J by 8 bases, with 9 bases left in between. In nucleotides, the CDR3 is TGTGCCAGCAGTTACTTGAAGAACGAGCCCCAGCATTTT. This gives the protein CASSYLKNEPQHF.

This clonotype was seen repeatedly, ten times or more. The chain has TRBV4-3 and TRBJ2-3, with 8 nucleotides matching TRBD1. V gave up 0 bases and J gave up 4 bases; unmatched junction bases: 6. The CDR3 consists of 16 residues. Germline CDR1 is LGHNA and CDR2 is YSLEER. The CDR3 DNA follows: TGCGCCAGCAGCCAAGAAGGATACAGGGGGGCAGATACGCAGTATTTT. Protein: CASSQEGYRGADTQYF.

V and J are TRBV20-1 and TRBJ1-1; D call uncertain. Germline V gene lookup returns CDR1 DFQATT and CDR2 SNEGSKA (reference sequence). This CDR3 comprises 13 residues. V lost 6 bases and J lost 1, with 12 bases in between. Here the CDR3 DNA reads TGCAGTGCCAGACCCGGCCCGAACACTGAAGCTTTCTTT. Translating gives CSARPGPNTEAFF.

As for this clonotype: This could be a read error, since a much larger clone is one nucleotide away. The chain links TRBV13 to TRBJ1-3; unclear D gene. The CDR3 length is 13 residues. Germline values: CDR1 PRHDT, CDR2 FYEKMQ (reference sequence). The CDR3 DNA is TGTGCCAGCAGCTTCGGGTCCCCAAACACCATATGTTTT. It encodes CASSFGSPNTICF.

This clonotype was counted at least ten times. V usage is TRBV4-1 and J usage is TRBJ2-1; D gene unclear. Germline V gene sequence: CDR1 MGHRA, CDR2 YSYEKL. This CDR3 has 12 amino acids. With 0 bases removed from V and 7 bases from J, the gap between germline ends came to 4 bases. CDR3 sequence: CASSQDLNEQFF. CDR3 DNA sequence: TGCGCCAGCAGCCAAGATTTGAATGAGCAGTTCTTC.